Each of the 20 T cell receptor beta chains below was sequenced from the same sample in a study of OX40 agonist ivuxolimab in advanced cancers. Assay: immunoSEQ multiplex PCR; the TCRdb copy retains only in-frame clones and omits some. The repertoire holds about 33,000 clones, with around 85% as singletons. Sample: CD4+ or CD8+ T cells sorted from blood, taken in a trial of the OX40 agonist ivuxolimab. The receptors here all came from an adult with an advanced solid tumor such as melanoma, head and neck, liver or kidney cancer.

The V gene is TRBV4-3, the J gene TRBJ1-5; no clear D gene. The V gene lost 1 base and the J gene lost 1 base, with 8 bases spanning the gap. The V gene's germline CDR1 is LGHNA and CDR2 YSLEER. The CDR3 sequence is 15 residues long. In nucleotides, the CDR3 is TGCGCCAGCAGCCAAGGGGCCTGGAGCAATCAGCCCCAGCATTTT. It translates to CASSQGAWSNQPQHF.

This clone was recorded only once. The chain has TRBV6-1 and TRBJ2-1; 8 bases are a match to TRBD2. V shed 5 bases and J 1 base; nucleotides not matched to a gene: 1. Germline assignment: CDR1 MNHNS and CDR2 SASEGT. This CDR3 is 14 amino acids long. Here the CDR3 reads CASSIAGSYNEQFF. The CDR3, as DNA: TGTGCCAGCAGTATAGCGGGGTCCTACAATGAGCAGTTCTTC.

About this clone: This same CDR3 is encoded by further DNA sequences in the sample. The CDR3 DNA sequence: TGTGCCAGCAGTGGGGCTGAAGCTTTCTTT. Its translation is CASSGAEAFF. The chain couples TRBV2 to TRBJ1-1; D not resolved. In germline, CDR1 is SNHLY, CDR2 FYNNEI. V lost 4 bases and J 6 bases, leaving 3 bases between the germline ends. The CDR3 runs 10 residues.

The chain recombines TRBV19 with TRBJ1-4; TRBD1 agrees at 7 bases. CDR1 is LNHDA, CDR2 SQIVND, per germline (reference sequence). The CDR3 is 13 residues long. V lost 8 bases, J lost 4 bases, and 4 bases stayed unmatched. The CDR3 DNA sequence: TGTGCCAGTCAGGACAGGAATAATGAAAAACTGTTTTTT. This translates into CASQDRNNEKLFF. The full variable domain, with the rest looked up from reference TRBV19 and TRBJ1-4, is DGGITQSPKYLFRKEGQNVTLSCEQNLNHDAMYWYRQDPGQGLRLIYYSQIVNDFQKGDIAEGYSVSREKKESFPLTVTSAQKNPTAFYLCASQDRNNEKLFFGSGTQLSVL.

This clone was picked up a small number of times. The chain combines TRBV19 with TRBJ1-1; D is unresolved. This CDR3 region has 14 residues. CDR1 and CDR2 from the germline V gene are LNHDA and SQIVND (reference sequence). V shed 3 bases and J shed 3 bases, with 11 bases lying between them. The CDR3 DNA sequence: TGTGCCAGTAGTATCCACTACGAGGACACTGAAGCTTTCTTT. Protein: CASSIHYEDTEAFF.

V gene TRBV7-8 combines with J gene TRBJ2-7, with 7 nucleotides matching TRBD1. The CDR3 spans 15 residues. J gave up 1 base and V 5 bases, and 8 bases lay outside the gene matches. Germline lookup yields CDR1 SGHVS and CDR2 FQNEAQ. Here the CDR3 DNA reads TGTGCCAGCAGCCCCCGACAGGGTCCGTCCTACGAGCAGTACTTC. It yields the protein CASSPRQGPSYEQYF.

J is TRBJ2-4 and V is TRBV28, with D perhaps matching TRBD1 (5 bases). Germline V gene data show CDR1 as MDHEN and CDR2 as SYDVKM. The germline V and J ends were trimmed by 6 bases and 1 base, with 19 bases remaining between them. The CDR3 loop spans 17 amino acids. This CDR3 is CASRAEWIPGAKNIQYF. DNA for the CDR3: TGTGCCAGCAGAGCAGAATGGATACCAGGGGCCAAAAACATTCAGTACTTC.

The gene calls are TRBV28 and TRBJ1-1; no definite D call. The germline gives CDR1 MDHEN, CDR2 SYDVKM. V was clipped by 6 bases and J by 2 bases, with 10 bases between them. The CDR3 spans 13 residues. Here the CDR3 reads CASSLRPNTEAFF. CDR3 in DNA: TGTGCCAGCAGCCTGCGACCAAACACTGAAGCTTTCTTT.

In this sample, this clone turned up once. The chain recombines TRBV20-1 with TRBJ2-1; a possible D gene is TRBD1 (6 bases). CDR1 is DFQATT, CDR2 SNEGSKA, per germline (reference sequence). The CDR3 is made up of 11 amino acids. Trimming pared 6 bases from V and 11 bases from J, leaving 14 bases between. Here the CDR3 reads CSATQGSKQFF. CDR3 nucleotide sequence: TGCAGTGCCACACAGGGCTCCAAGCAGTTCTTC.

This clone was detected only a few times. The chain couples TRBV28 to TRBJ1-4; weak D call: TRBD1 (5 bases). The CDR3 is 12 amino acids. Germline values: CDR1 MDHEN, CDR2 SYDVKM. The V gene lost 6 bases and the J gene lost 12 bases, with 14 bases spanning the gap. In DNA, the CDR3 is TGTGCCAGCAGATCTGACAGAAATCAACTGTTTTTT. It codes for CASRSDRNQLFF.

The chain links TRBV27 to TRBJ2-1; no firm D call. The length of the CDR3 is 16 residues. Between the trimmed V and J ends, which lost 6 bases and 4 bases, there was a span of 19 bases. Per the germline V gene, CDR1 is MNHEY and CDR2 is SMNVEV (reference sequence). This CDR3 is CASSPLMGLEYNEQFF. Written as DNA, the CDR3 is TGTGCCAGCAGCCCTCTAATGGGGTTGGAATACAATGAGCAGTTCTTC.

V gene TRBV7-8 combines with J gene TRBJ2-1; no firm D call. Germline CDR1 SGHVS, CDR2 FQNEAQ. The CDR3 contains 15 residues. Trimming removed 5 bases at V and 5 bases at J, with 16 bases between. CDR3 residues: CASSPVLETNNEQFF. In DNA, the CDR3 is TGTGCCAGCAGCCCAGTTCTGGAGACGAACAATGAGCAGTTCTTC.

Here the CDR3 reads CASGLNPTRGLRDSPLHF. The DNA for the CDR3 is TGTGCTAGTGGTCTCAATCCAACCCGGGGTTTGCGTGATTCACCCCTCCACTTT. The chain has TRBV12-5 and TRBJ1-6; D ambiguous. Germline CDR1 is LGHNT and CDR2 is FRNRAP. V shed 5 bases and J shed 8 bases, with 25 bases lying between them. The CDR3 sequence is 18 residues long.

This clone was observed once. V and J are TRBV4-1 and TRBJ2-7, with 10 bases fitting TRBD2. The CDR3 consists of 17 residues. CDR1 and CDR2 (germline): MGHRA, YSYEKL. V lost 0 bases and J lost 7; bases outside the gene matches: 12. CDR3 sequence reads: CASSQDRMELAGMEQYF. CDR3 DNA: TGCGCCAGCAGCCAAGATCGGATGGAACTAGCGGGGATGGAGCAGTACTTC.

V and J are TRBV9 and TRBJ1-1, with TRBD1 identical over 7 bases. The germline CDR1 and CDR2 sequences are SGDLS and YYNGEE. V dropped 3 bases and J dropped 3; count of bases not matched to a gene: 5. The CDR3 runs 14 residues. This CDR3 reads CASSEGQAYTEAFF. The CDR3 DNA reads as TGTGCCAGCAGCGAAGGACAGGCCTACACTGAAGCTTTCTTT.

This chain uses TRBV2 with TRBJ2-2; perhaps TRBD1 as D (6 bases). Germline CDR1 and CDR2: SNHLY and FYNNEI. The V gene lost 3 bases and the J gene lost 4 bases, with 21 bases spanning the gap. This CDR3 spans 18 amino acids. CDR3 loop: CASSDPLVGARGTGELFF. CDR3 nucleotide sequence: TGTGCCAGCAGTGACCCCTTGGTGGGGGCTCGAGGCACCGGGGAGCTGTTTTTT.

Here the CDR3 reads CASSQGLIGEKLFF. The CDR3 DNA reads TGCGCCAGCAGCCAAGGCCTAATAGGGGAAAAACTGTTTTTT. The V call is TRBV4-1, the J call TRBJ1-4; no definite D call. V dropped 1 base and J dropped 8 bases, with 11 bases sitting between them. Germline CDR1 MGHRA, CDR2 YSYEKL. The CDR3 loop spans 14 amino acids.

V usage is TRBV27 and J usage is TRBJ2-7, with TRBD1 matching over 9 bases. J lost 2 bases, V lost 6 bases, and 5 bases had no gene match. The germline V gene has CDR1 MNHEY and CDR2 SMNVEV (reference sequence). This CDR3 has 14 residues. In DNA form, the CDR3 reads TGTGCCAGCAGGGACAGGGGTTGGACCTACGAGCAGTACTTC. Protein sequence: CASRDRGWTYEQYF.

The CDR3 DNA reads TGTGCCAGCAGCTCGCGACCGGACAGGGGGAATGGCGCAGATACGCAGTATTTT. Translation gives CASSSRPDRGNGADTQYF. This chain links TRBV7-3 with TRBJ2-3; 10 nucleotides align to TRBD1. The CDR3 runs to 18 residues. Germline assignment: CDR1 SGHTA and CDR2 FQGTGA. The junction had 14 bases not matched to a gene; V was cut back by 4 bases and J by 4 bases.

The chain's CDR3 is CSVGGGAGQETQYF. In nucleotides, the CDR3 is TGCAGCGTTGGGGGAGGGGCGGGACAAGAGACCCAGTACTTC. The chain joins TRBV29-1 to TRBJ2-5, with TRBD2 matching over 7 bases. The CDR3 has 14 amino acids. In germline, CDR1 is SQVTM, CDR2 ANQGSEA. V lost 4 bases to trimming and J lost 2 bases; unmatched junction nucleotides: 7.